This TCR beta chain is from a study of blood T cell repertoires in COVID-19. The table lists this clone with a count of one. TCRdb keeps only in-frame clones here, not all; method: immunoSEQ multiplex PCR. The table records hundreds of thousands of clones, approximately 88% of them present only once. The CDR3 is 14 residues long. The V and J ends lost 6 bases and 2 bases, in that order; junction bases with no gene match: 4. Germline loops: CDR1 SNHLY, CDR2 FYNNEI. The specimen sequenced was PBMCs or T cells enriched from blood (not recorded which). This receptor was identified in a woman younger than 45 who had recovered from COVID-19. This chain uses TRBV2 with TRBJ1-5; TRBD1 matches 7 bases. Written as DNA, the CDR3 is TGTGCCAGCAGAATAGACAGGGGCAATCAGCCCCAGCATTTT. This encodes CASRIDRGNQPQHF.